The clone carrying this T cell receptor beta chain was observed a few times. Its matching antigen is unknown. Germline V gene lookup returns CDR1 SGHVS and CDR2 FQNEAQ. V was pared by 2 bases and J by 1 base, with 11 bases between. CDR3 length equals 15 residues. The sample is drawn from a study of blood T cells in healthy people across ages. Study-wide context: There was about one barcoded beta molecule captured by template switching per two T cells. Study observations and caveats: Versus aged donors, long-lived donors had higher diversity and more naive CD4+ cells.

With a J-beta primer mix and a sample-barcoded 5' primer, a second PCR ran roughly 6 to 11 cycles. Each CDR3 protein gets one entry after TCRdb re-called the 5' RACE reads with MiXCR. Here the sample spans 600,000 to 850,000 distinct CDR3 sequences, 20% to 25% being singletons. These records were also assigned to another study, of T cells of mothers and their children. That work contributes: A primer called M1S, used in the second PCR, added sample barcodes and 2-4 random nucleotides.

The receptor's source is a boy under 18 in good health. The chain recombines TRBV7-8 with TRBJ1-1; D not certain. The sample comprised blood. CDR3 sequence reads: CASSLRSPENTEAFF. CDR3 nucleotides: TGTGCCAGCAGCTTAAGGTCGCCGGAGAACACTGAAGCTTTCTTT.